One sample yielded the 8 T cell receptor beta chains listed below, sequenced in a study of CD8+ T cells in alopecia areata (dated by TCRdb to between 2017 and 2018). Library preparation used the immunoSEQ multiplex PCR assay. RNA was extracted from all samples and reverse transcribed into cDNA as template for TCR sequencing. In TCRdb, the immuneACCESS table is reduced to in-frame sequences with V and J assigned. These tables do not hold every clone; where another copy was compared, an unresolved V gene accounts for under half, and the others remain unexplained. The sample records 130,000 or so clones, around 60% of which are singletons. The top ten clones comprise more than 5% of the sample. What this sample's time point label stands for: more than 3 weeks on oral tofacitinib. The treatment or condition label on this specimen signifies: oral pan-JAK inhibitor, 5-10 mg twice daily. The sample in question was CD4+ T cells sorted from blood, obtained at week 4, from a patient treated with tofacitinib. These TCRs come from a human donor with alopecia areata.

The chain links TRBV30 to TRBJ2-7; 7 nucleotides line up with TRBD2. Germline V gene data show CDR1 as GTSNPN and CDR2 as SVGIG (reference sequence). This CDR3 region has 14 residues. V shed 2 bases, J shed 1 base, and the junction held 5 bases outside the gene matches. The CDR3 DNA reads as TGTGCCTGGAGTAGGGACTATTCATCCTACGAGCAGTACTTC. Encoded protein: CAWSRDYSSYEQYF.

This clone has only a few counts. The CDR3 region is CASSLGRGSGNSPLHF. The CDR3 nucleotides are TGTGCCAGCAGCTTGGGTCGGGGAAGTGGAAATTCACCCCTCCACTTT. This chain uses TRBV7-6 with TRBJ1-6; D call uncertain. Germline CDR1 is SGHVS and CDR2 is FNYEAQ. V was trimmed by 3 bases and J by 7 bases, leaving 16 bases between them. The CDR3 has 16 amino acids.

The rearrangement joins TRBV25-1 to TRBJ2-7; 8 bases align to TRBD2. J was trimmed by 4 bases and V by 7 bases; bases with no gene match: 6. The CDR3 is 13 residues long. Per germline, CDR1 MGHDK and CDR2 SYGVNS. The CDR3 DNA sequence: TGTGCCAGCACTACTAGCGGCAAATACGAGCAGTACTTC. Amino acids: CASTTSGKYEQYF.

The chain combines TRBV29-1 with TRBJ2-3; D is undetermined. The length of the CDR3 is 15 residues. Trimming left V 6 bases short and J 1 base short, with 17 bases between. CDR1 is SQVTM and CDR2 is ANQGSEA in the germline V gene. The CDR3 region is CSVSAIIPGTDTQYF. The CDR3 region has the DNA TGCAGCGTGTCCGCTATTATACCAGGCACAGATACGCAGTATTTT.

The chain couples TRBV27 to TRBJ1-5; D possibly corresponds to TRBD1 (5 bases). This CDR3 has 14 residues. Germline values: CDR1 MNHEY, CDR2 SMNVEV (reference sequence). The V end lost 7 bases, the J end lost 5 bases, and 15 bases lay between the germline ends. The CDR3 is CASTTAPGDQPQHF. The CDR3, as DNA: TGTGCCAGCACTACGGCCCCGGGGGATCAGCCCCAGCATTTT.

This chain links TRBV9 with TRBJ2-3, with D hard to call. Trimming removed 4 bases from V and 5 bases from J, with 17 bases in between. CDR3 length: 15 residues. Germline V lookup: CDR1 SGDLS, CDR2 YYNGEE. The CDR3 region is CASSPQLWVKDTQYF. In DNA, the CDR3 is TGTGCCAGCAGCCCTCAACTATGGGTTAAAGATACGCAGTATTTT.

This rearrangement joins TRBV4-1 to TRBJ1-4, with 8 bases that match TRBD1. The CDR3 contains 13 residues. V lost 0 bases and J lost 11; bases outside the gene matches: 2. The V gene's germline CDR1 is MGHRA and CDR2 YSYEKL. DNA of the CDR3: TGCGCCAGCAGCCAAGACAGGGGGCGCAAACTGTTTTTT. Its protein product is CASSQDRGRKLFF.

The chain links TRBV19 to TRBJ2-2; 8 bases agree with TRBD1. Trimming removed 3 bases from V and 7 bases from J; junction bases left unmatched: 4. Per germline, CDR1 LNHDA and CDR2 SQIVND (reference sequence). CDR3 length: 14 amino acids. The CDR3 loop is CASSIRQGSGELFF. CDR3 in DNA: TGTGCCAGTAGTATCAGACAGGGGAGCGGGGAGCTGTTTTTT.